This TCR beta chain was captured in a study of OX40 agonist ivuxolimab in advanced cancers. General observations from the study: Still undetermined is the antigen specificity of the expanded peripheral T cells. Expanded clones tended on average to be more numerous among CD8+ T cells than CD4+.

In the case of this clone: The antigen is not known.

The study sampled blood at baseline, cycle 4 day 1, and cycle 7 day 1. Between the trimmed V and J ends, which lost 1 base and 5 bases, there was a span of 12 bases. This CDR3 has 15 residues. Germline assignment: CDR1 MGHRA and CDR2 YSYEKL. Here immunoSEQ multiplex PCR was the method, and the copy in TCRdb shows in-frame clones only, minus some. This sample has some 98,000 clones, with more than 85% found just once. The V call is TRBV4-1, the J call TRBJ2-1; D uncertain. Specimen: CD4+ or CD8+ T cells sorted from blood, collected in a trial of the OX40 agonist ivuxolimab. The TCR was taken from an adult with an advanced solid tumor such as melanoma, head and neck, liver or kidney cancer. The CDR3 nucleotides read TGCGCCAGCAGCCAAGTGACTCGGATTCACAATGAGCAGTTCTTC. The encoded protein is CASSQVTRIHNEQFF.